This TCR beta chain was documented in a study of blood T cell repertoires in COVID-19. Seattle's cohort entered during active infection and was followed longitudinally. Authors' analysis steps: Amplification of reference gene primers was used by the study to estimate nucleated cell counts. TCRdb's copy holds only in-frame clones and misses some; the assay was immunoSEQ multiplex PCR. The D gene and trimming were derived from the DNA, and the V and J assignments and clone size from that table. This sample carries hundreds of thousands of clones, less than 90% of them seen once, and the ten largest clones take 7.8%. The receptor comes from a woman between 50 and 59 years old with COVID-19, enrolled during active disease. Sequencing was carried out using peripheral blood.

This CDR3 reads CASSPDSYSGNTIYF. CDR3 nucleotides: TGTGCCAGCAGCCCGGACAGCTACTCTGGAAACACCATATATTTT. J is TRBJ1-3 and V is TRBV5-4; D might be TRBD1 (6 bases). Trimming removed 4 bases at V and 0 bases at J, with 11 bases between. The CDR3 sequence is 15 residues long. Germline-derived CDR1 and CDR2 are SGHNT and YYREEE (reference sequence).